The entry that follows covers one T cell receptor beta chain sequence. What it recognizes is unknown. This entry is derived from a study of CD8 T cells in Susac syndrome. Study-wide results and caveats: Only a relatively small number of individuals were included in the TCR sequencing and HLA analysis.

CDR1 is LGHNA and CDR2 is YSLEER in the germline V gene. The length of the CDR3 is 17 residues. The ends were cut back, 0 bases at V and 3 bases at J, with 16 bases in the middle. It was with random hexamers that roughly 0.45 to 1 ug RNA was reverse transcribed. TCRdb passed the immunoSEQ multiplex PCR reads through MiXCR, listing each CDR3 protein once. The sample yields hundreds of thousands of distinct CDR3 sequences, almost 85% seen once. The chain uses TRBV4-3 and TRBJ2-3, with D maybe TRBD2 (5 bases). Sequencing was done on a sample of CD8+ T cells from PBMCs. This clonotype originated in a human donor with multiple sclerosis. The CDR3 loop reads CASSQDALAVKTDTQYF. In DNA form, the CDR3 reads TGCGCCAGCAGCCAAGATGCCCTAGCCGTAAAGACAGATACGCAGTATTTT.